The rows below give T cell receptor beta chains drawn from one sample of a study of OX40 agonist ivuxolimab in advanced cancers. Libraries were prepared by immunoSEQ multiplex PCR; TCRdb keeps only in-frame clonotypes and omits some of them. The sample has about 53,000 clones, around 84% seen once. Sequences were derived from CD4+ or CD8+ T cells sorted from blood, sampled in a trial of the OX40 agonist ivuxolimab. The receptors here all came from an adult with an advanced solid tumor such as melanoma, head and neck, liver or kidney cancer. CDR3s include the opening cysteine and the closing phenylalanine or tryptophan. The D gene is left open where the match is weak. Rows give clone size only sometimes, using once, few, many, or a class for an expanded clone.

>many|NA|TRBJ1-2|TRBV28
CASSWGPYPGGGYTF
TGTGCCAGCAGTTGGGGTCCCTACCCGGGGGGAGGCTACACCTTC
>medium-sized|NA|TRBJ1-4|TRBV6-1
CASSEVSGAVEKLFF
TGTGCCAGCAGTGAAGTATCAGGGGCGGTTGAAAAACTGTTTTTT
>NA|TRBD2|TRBJ2-7|TRBV28
CASSPSGGSSYEQYF
TGTGCCAGCAGTCCTAGCGGGGGGAGCTCCTACGAGCAGTACTTC
>NA|TRBD2|TRBJ2-7|TRBV5-1
CASAGGGGSREQYF
TGCGCCAGCGCCGGTGGAGGCGGGAGTCGGGAGCAGTACTTC
>NA|TRBD2|TRBJ2-3|TRBV5-4
CASSLPAGGADTQYF
TGTGCCAGCAGCTTGCCAGCGGGAGGGGCAGATACGCAGTATTTT
>NA|TRBD1|TRBJ1-2|TRBV4-2
CARSFTGGAGGYTF
TGTGCCAGAAGCTTTACAGGGGGCGCGGGAGGCTACACCTTC
>NA|NA|TRBJ2-1|TRBV27
CASSFAGNYNEQFF
TGTGCCAGCAGTTTCGCGGGAAATTACAATGAGCAGTTCTTC
>NA|NA|TRBJ1-2|TRBV6-1
CASSGRGGGYGYTF
TGTGCCAGCAGTGGGCGGGGAGGTGGCTATGGCTACACCTTC
>NA|NA|TRBJ2-5|TRBV6-6
CASSGGGPETQYF
TGTGCCAGCAGTGGCGGGGGCCCCGAGACCCAGTACTTC
>NA|NA|TRBJ2-1|TRBV15
CATSSRILGYNEQFF
TGTGCCACCAGCAGTCGGATTTTAGGCTACAATGAGCAGTTCTTC
>NA|TRBD1|TRBJ2-5|TRBV6-1
CASSTGTGRQETQYF
TGTGCCAGCAGCACCGGGACAGGCCGCCAAGAGACCCAGTACTTC
>NA|NA|TRBJ2-7|TRBV5-6
CASSLAGPYEQYF
TGTGCCAGCAGCTTGGCGGGACCCTACGAGCAGTACTTC
>NA|TRBD2|TRBJ2-5|TRBV25-1
CASIPFGAGVQETQYF
TGTGCCAGCATTCCCTTCGGAGCGGGAGTACAAGAGACCCAGTACTTC
>NA|NA|TRBJ2-7|TRBV6-1
CASSAIKGNLRSYEQYF
TGTGCCAGCAGTGCGATTAAGGGCAACCTTCGCTCCTACGAGCAGTACTTC
>NA|TRBD2|TRBJ2-3|TRBV5-6
CASSPGTSFSTDTQYF
TGTGCCAGCAGCCCGGGGACTAGCTTTAGCACAGATACGCAGTATTTT
>NA|NA|TRBJ1-2|TRBV2
CASTLERGIGGYTF
TGTGCCAGCACTTTGGAAAGGGGCATTGGGGGCTACACCTTC
>NA|NA|TRBJ1-5|TRBV28
CASSPPNQPQHF
TGTGCCAGCAGTCCACCGAATCAGCCCCAGCATTTT
>NA|NA|TRBJ1-1|TRBV19
CASSISGVGTEAFF
TGTGCCAGTAGTATATCGGGTGTCGGCACTGAAGCTTTCTTT
>NA|NA|TRBJ2-6|TRBV7-9
CASSDAGANVLTF
TGTGCCAGCAGCGATGCTGGGGCCAACGTCCTGACTTTC